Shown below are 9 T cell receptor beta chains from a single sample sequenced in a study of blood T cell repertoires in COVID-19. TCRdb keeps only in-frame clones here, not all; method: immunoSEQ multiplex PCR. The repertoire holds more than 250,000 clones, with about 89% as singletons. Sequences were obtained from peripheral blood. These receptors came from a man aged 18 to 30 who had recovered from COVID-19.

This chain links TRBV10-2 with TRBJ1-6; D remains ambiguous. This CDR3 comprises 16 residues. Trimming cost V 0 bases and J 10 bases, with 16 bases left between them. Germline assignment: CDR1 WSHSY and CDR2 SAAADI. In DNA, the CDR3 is TGCGCCAGCAGTGAGTCGGGCGCAGGTCGAGGGTCACCCCTCCACTTT. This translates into CASSESGAGRGSPLHF.

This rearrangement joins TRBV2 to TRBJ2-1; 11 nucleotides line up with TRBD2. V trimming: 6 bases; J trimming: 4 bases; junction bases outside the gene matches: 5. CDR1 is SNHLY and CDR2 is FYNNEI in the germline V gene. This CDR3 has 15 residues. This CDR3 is CASSSGTSGYNEQFF. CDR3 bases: TGTGCCAGCAGCTCCGGGACTAGCGGATACAATGAGCAGTTCTTC.

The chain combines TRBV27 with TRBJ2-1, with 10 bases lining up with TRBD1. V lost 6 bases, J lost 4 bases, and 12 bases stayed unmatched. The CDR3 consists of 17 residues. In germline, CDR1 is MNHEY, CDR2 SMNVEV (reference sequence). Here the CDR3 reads CASSSDGRDRGYNEQFF. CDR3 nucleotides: TGTGCCAGCAGCTCGGACGGCCGGGACAGGGGATACAATGAGCAGTTCTTC.

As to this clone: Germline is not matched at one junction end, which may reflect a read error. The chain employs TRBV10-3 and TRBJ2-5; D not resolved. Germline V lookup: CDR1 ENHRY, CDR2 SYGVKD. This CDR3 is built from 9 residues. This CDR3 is CAITETQYF. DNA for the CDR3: TGTGCCATCACTGAGACCCAGTACTTC.

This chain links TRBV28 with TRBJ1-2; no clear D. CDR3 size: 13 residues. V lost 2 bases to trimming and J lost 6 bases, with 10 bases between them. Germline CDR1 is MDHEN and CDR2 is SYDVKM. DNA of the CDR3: TGTGCCAGCAGTTTAGGGAGGGAGGATGGCTACACCTTC. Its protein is CASSLGREDGYTF.

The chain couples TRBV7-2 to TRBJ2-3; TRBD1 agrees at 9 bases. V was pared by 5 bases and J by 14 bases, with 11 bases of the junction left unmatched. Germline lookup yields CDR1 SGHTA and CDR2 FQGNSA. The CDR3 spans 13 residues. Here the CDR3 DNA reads TGTGCCAGCAGCGCGGACAGGGGAGGGAACCGGTATTTT. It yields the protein CASSADRGGNRYF.

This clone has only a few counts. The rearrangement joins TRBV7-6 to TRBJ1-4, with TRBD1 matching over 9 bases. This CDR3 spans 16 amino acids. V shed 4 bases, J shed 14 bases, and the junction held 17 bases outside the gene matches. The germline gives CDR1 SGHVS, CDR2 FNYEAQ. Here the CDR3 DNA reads TGTGCCAGCAGCTCCATACGACAGGGGGAAAAGAAAGGGCTGTTTTTT. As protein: CASSSIRQGEKKGLFF.

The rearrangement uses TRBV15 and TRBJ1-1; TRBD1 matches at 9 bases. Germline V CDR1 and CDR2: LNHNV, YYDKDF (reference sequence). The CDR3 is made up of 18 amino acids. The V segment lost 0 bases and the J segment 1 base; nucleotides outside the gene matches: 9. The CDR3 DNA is TGTGCCACCAGCAGAGATATCGGGACAGGGTATTCGAACACTGAAGCTTTCTTT. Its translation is CATSRDIGTGYSNTEAFF. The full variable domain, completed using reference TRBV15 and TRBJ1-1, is DAMVIQNPRYQVTQFGKPVTLSCSQTLNHNVMYWYQQKSSQAPKLLFHYYDKDFNNEADTPDNFQSRRPNTSFCFLDIRSPGLGDTAMYLCATSRDIGTGYSNTEAFFGQGTRLTVV.

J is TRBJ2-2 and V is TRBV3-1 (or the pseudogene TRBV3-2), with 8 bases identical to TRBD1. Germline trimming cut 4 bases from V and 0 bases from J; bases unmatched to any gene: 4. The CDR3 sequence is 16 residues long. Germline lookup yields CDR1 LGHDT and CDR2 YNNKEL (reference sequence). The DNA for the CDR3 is TGTGCCAGCAGCCGGGACAGGCCTCCGAACACCGGGGAGCTGTTTTTT. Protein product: CASSRDRPPNTGELFF.